The sequence of this TCR beta chain was determined in a study of cytomegalovirus exposure and HLA in healthy donors. Study outcomes and limitations: Exclusion as indistinguishable affected some V segments, including TRBV6-2 and TRBV6-3.

The CDR3 extends over 16 amino acids. V lost 4 bases, J lost 2 bases, and 6 bases stayed unmatched. The germline gives CDR1 SGHNT, CDR2 YYREEE (reference sequence). The study ran its PCR with 60 Vbeta and 13 Jbeta primers. Assay: immunoSEQ multiplex PCR; the TCRdb copy retains only in-frame clones and omits some. The sample lists tens of thousands of clones, around three quarters occurring once. With regard to this clone: Its antigen is undetermined.

The sample taken for sequencing was PBMCs. The V gene is TRBV5-4, the J gene TRBJ2-7; 13 bases fit TRBD2. This sequence was found in a woman between 40 and 55 years old in good health and CMV-seropositive. The CDR3 here is CASSTPTSGRAYEQYF. DNA of the CDR3: TGTGCCAGCAGCACGCCTACTAGCGGGAGGGCCTACGAGCAGTACTTC.